This T cell receptor (beta chain) was captured in a study of tumor-infiltrating lymphocytes in localized non-small cell lung cancer. Turning to the study itself: Several tumor histologies, both smoking statuses, and some post-neoadjuvant chemotherapy samples were included. General observations from the study: Not all patients were TCR sequenced, owing to tissue quantity. Tumors had more T cell infiltration than uninvolved lung, per TCRbeta sequencing and CD3 counts.

Germline CDR1 MDHEN, CDR2 SYDVKM. This CDR3 region has 16 residues. Trimming cost V 3 bases and J 3 bases, with 14 bases left between them. Comment on this clone: The target antigen is unknown.

Data came from immunoSEQ multiplex PCR; TCRdb stores just in-frame clones and leaves some out. The top ten hold about 19% of the sample, which has over 14,000 clones, roughly 82% seen once. Material: lung tumor tissue. The chain joins TRBV28 to TRBJ1-4; D is possibly TRBD1 (6 bases). This receptor was obtained from a human donor with non-small cell lung cancer. CDR3 DNA: TGTGCCAGCAGTTTTTTACCGGGACAACCTAATGAAAAACTGTTTTTT. Protein sequence: CASSFLPGQPNEKLFF.